What follows describes a single T cell receptor (beta chain). Its specific antigen is unknown. Base qualities are missing; no much larger clone stands one base away. These data belong to a study of T cell changes during pregnancy in multiple sclerosis (dated by TCRdb to between 2018 and 2021). The study in broad terms: The study examined how the T cell repertoire changed over the course of pregnancy in women with multiple sclerosis.

The library was prepared using the immunoSEQ multiplex PCR assay. TCRdb stores this immuneACCESS table with in-frame sequences only. Part of the clones is absent; in the studies checked, under half of the shortfall reflects unresolved V genes, and no reason is known for the rest. For this sample there are 30,000 to 40,000 clones; approximately 90% appear just once. Less than 9% of the sample rests with the top ten. CDR3 length: 13 amino acids, cysteine to phenylalanine. This entry keeps only the CDR3 DNA: 39 bases, framed from base 1. Deletion took 3 bases off V and 8 bases off J, with a span of 11 bases between the germline ends. The germline V gene encodes CDR1 MRHNA and CDR2 SNTAGT.

The receptor chain draws on TRBV6-4 and TRBJ2-1, with no confidently assigned D gene. The TCR was taken from a female donor with multiple sclerosis, enrolled in a pregnancy study. This material consisted of CD8+ T cells from peripheral blood mononuclear cells, taken in the third trimester of pregnancy. The CDR3 corresponds to CASSDSPHDEQFF. The nucleotides read TGTGCCAGCAGTGATTCCCCACACGATGAGCAGTTCTTC.